One and the same sample provided the 20 T cell receptor beta chains below, sequenced in a study of regulatory T cells. Amplification used 52 TRBV primers and 13 TRBJ primers. TCRdb's copy holds only in-frame clones and misses some; the assay was immunoSEQ multiplex PCR. The sample shows 20,000 or so clones, under 95% of them seen only once. The material sequenced was CD8+ T cells sorted from blood. The source is a child under 10 years old with CD3G deficiency.

The V gene is TRBV6-1, the J gene TRBJ2-3; 9 positions match TRBD2. Trimming cost V 6 bases and J 3 bases; bases outside gene matches: 7. Germline lookup yields CDR1 MNHNS and CDR2 SASEGT. The CDR3 contains 15 residues. The CDR3 DNA reads as TGTGCCAGCAGCGCCGGGACTAGCTATACAGATACGCAGTATTTT. Translated, it gives CASSAGTSYTDTQYF.

V is TRBV28 and J is TRBJ2-7; 11 bases agree with TRBD2. The CDR3 is made up of 14 amino acids. The junction had 5 bases not matched to a gene; V was cut back by 4 bases and J by 6 bases. Germline loops: CDR1 MDHEN, CDR2 SYDVKM. The CDR3: CASSSYTSGSEQYF. CDR3 sequence (DNA): TGTGCCAGCAGTTCCTATACTAGCGGGAGCGAGCAGTACTTC.

Here the CDR3 reads CASSLGRGGLDGNEQFF. DNA of the CDR3: TGTGCCAGCAGCTTAGGGAGGGGGGGTTTGGATGGCAATGAGCAGTTCTTC. The gene calls are TRBV7-9 and TRBJ2-1; possibly TRBD2 for D (7 bases). From germline, CDR1 is SEHNR and CDR2 FQNEAQ (reference sequence). CDR3 length: 17 residues. Trimming stripped 1 base from V and 6 bases from J, with 19 bases between.

The chain recombines TRBV28 with TRBJ1-2; 9 positions agree with TRBD1. Germline V gene lookup returns CDR1 MDHEN and CDR2 SYDVKM. The CDR3 consists of 15 residues. Germline trimming cut 2 bases from V and 7 bases from J; bases unmatched to any gene: 8. The CDR3: CASSLGDRESGGYTF. In DNA form, the CDR3 reads TGTGCCAGCAGTTTAGGGGACAGGGAAAGCGGTGGCTACACCTTC.

Only one count was recorded for this clone. The CDR3 here is CASSSPGPGGPDTQYF. CDR3 nucleotide sequence: TGTGCCAGCAGTTCTCCGGGGCCCGGAGGCCCAGATACGCAGTATTTT. V gene TRBV28 combines with J gene TRBJ2-3, with D perhaps assigned TRBD1 or TRBD2 (5 bases each). The germline CDR1 and CDR2 sequences are MDHEN and SYDVKM. CDR3 size: 16 residues. Trimming stripped 4 bases from V and 4 bases from J, with 18 bases between.

The rearrangement uses TRBV6-1 and TRBJ1-1, with D possibly being TRBD1 (5 bases). The germline V and J ends were trimmed by 2 bases and 1 base, with 8 bases remaining between them. The CDR3 extends over 14 amino acids. Germline CDR1 is MNHNS and CDR2 is SASEGT. The CDR3 DNA reads TGTGCCAGCAGTGAATTCCAGGGGAACACTGAAGCTTTCTTT. It codes for CASSEFQGNTEAFF.

V gene TRBV7-8 combines with J gene TRBJ1-1; TRBD1 aligns across 7 bases. This CDR3 has 18 amino acids. After removal of 4 bases from V and 4 bases from J, the junction contained 18 bases not matched to a gene. Germline assignment: CDR1 SGHVS and CDR2 FQNEAQ. The CDR3 DNA follows: TGTGCCAGCAGCTCCTTCGTCCACAGGGGAGGGCCCAGCACTGAAGCTTTCTTT. This gives the protein CASSSFVHRGGPSTEAFF. Complete variable domain (other parts from reference TRBV7-8 and TRBJ1-1): GAGVSQSPRYKVAKRGQDVALRCDPISGHVSLFWYQQALGQGPEFLTYFQNEAQLDKSGLPSDRFFAERPEGSVSTLKIQRTQQEDSAVYLCASSSFVHRGGPSTEAFFGQGTRLTVV.

The chain combines TRBV5-1 with TRBJ2-1; D ambiguous. Trimming stripped 1 base from V and 2 bases from J, with 7 bases between. The CDR3 is 14 residues long. Per germline, CDR1 SGHRS and CDR2 YFSETQ. CDR3 DNA: TGCGCCAGCAGCTTGACGGGTCCCTACAATGAGCAGTTCTTC. Translating it yields CASSLTGPYNEQFF.

The gene calls are TRBV7-8 and TRBJ2-7; TRBD1 might be the D (6 bases). The length of the CDR3 is 12 residues. V lost 5 bases and J 7 bases, leaving 12 bases between the germline ends. Germline CDR1 SGHVS, CDR2 FQNEAQ. CDR3 protein: CASSHPGDEQYF. The CDR3 nucleotides are TGTGCCAGCAGCCACCCAGGGGATGAGCAGTACTTC.

The rearrangement links TRBV5-1 to TRBJ1-1, with D possibly TRBD1 on 6 matching bases. In germline, CDR1 is SGHRS, CDR2 YFSETQ. Trimming removed 0 bases from V and 1 base from J, with 10 bases in between. This CDR3 is 15 amino acids long. CDR3 nucleotide sequence: TGCGCCAGCAGCTTGGCGGGGGCCGGGAACACTGAAGCTTTCTTT. Translated: CASSLAGAGNTEAFF.

This clone has only a few counts. J is TRBJ2-5 and V is TRBV28, with TRBD2 identical over 7 bases. The CDR3 extends over 15 amino acids. CDR1 and CDR2 from the germline V gene are MDHEN and SYDVKM. Trimming at V came to 6 bases and at J to 3 bases, leaving 10 bases not matched to a gene. CDR3 protein: CASSRPWGGEETQYF. CDR3 nucleotide sequence: TGTGCCAGCAGCCGACCTTGGGGGGGGGAAGAGACCCAGTACTTC.

This clone was counted a single time. The CDR3 sequence: CASSMFARGDQPQHF. The DNA for the CDR3 is TGTGCCAGTAGTATGTTCGCCAGGGGTGACCAGCCCCAGCATTTT. The V call is TRBV19, the J call TRBJ1-5, with D maybe TRBD1 (6 bases). Looked up from germline, CDR1 is LNHDA and CDR2 is SQIVND (reference sequence). Trimming removed 3 bases from V and 7 bases from J, with 16 bases in between. This CDR3 has 15 residues.

V gene TRBV6-1 combines with J gene TRBJ2-4, with 7 bases fitting TRBD1. Germline CDR1 MNHNS, CDR2 SASEGT. The CDR3 has 13 residues. V trimming: 0 bases; J trimming: 13 bases; junction bases outside the gene matches: 6. CDR3 bases: TGTGCCAGCAGTGAAGCGCCAAGGGGGCTCCAGTACTTC. Residues: CASSEAPRGLQYF.

This clone occurred once. The rearrangement links TRBV27 to TRBJ1-2; D is undetermined. The CDR3 loop spans 13 amino acids. CDR1 and CDR2 from the germline V gene are MNHEY and SMNVEV (reference sequence). V was shortened by 4 bases and J by 2 bases, with 8 bases between the two germline ends. CDR3 sequence reads: CASSYTANYGYTF. The CDR3 DNA is TGTGCCAGCAGTTATACAGCAAACTATGGCTACACCTTC.

The rearrangement uses TRBV28 and TRBJ2-7, with 9 bases that match TRBD1. V shed 8 bases, J shed 0 bases, and the junction held 5 bases outside the gene matches. The length of the CDR3 is 14 residues. Germline CDR1 and CDR2: MDHEN and SYDVKM. The CDR3 DNA reads TGTGCCAGCTGCGACAGGGGGTTCTCCTACGAGCAGTACTTC. Translated, it gives CASCDRGFSYEQYF.

J is TRBJ1-5 and V is TRBV6-1; D uncertain. From germline, CDR1 is MNHNS and CDR2 SASEGT. Trimming left V 4 bases short and J 7 bases short, with 11 bases between. The CDR3 runs 13 residues. DNA for the CDR3: TGTGCCAGCAGTGGGATGGAGGCGCAGCCCCAGCATTTT. It encodes CASSGMEAQPQHF.

This sequence joins TRBV28 and TRBJ2-7, with 11 positions matching TRBD1. The CDR3 consists of 16 residues. CDR1 and CDR2 (germline): MDHEN, SYDVKM. Germline trimming cut 1 base from V and 3 bases from J; bases unmatched to any gene: 5. CDR3 loop: CASSLSAGTGGYEQYF. In nucleotides, the CDR3 is TGTGCCAGCAGTTTATCTGCCGGGACAGGGGGCTACGAGCAGTACTTC.

This clone is labeled large. The rearrangement joins TRBV28 to TRBJ2-7, with 13 bases fitting TRBD2. Germline CDR1 reads MDHEN; CDR2 reads SYDVKM. The CDR3 loop spans 16 amino acids. Losses at the gene ends were 4 bases for V and 6 bases for J; bases not matched to a gene: 9. The CDR3 nucleotides are TGTGCCAGCAGTTCTCACGGACTAGCGGGAGATGTCGAGCAGTACTTC. Its protein product is CASSSHGLAGDVEQYF.

This clone was seen a single time. The chain links TRBV27 to TRBJ2-1; a possible D gene is TRBD2 (6 bases). CDR1 MNHEY and CDR2 SMNVEV come from the germline V gene (reference sequence). The V and J ends lost 2 bases and 9 bases respectively, with 14 bases between them. The CDR3 length is 14 residues. The DNA for the CDR3 is TGTGCCAGCAGTTTAGGGACTGGGTTTTCTGAGCAGTTCTTC. As protein: CASSLGTGFSEQFF.

This chain uses TRBV7-2 with TRBJ2-1; 12 bases match TRBD2. The junction had 8 bases not matched to a gene; V was cut back by 2 bases and J by 3 bases. The CDR3 has 18 amino acids. CDR1 and CDR2 (germline): SGHTA, FQGNSA. Here the CDR3 DNA reads TGTGCCAGCAGCTTATGGACTAGCGGGACCCGGCGCTACAATGAGCAGTTCTTC. Residues: CASSLWTSGTRRYNEQFF.